This entry concerns a single T cell receptor (beta chain). In its sample, this clonotype was seen a few times. This clone's antigen is unknown. No much larger clonotype is one base removed from it; base qualities were not supplied. The sample comes from a study of immune aging and cytomegalovirus after organ transplant (dated by TCRdb to about 2021). Background for the entire study: All transplant recipients received three-drug immunosuppression with prednisone, tacrolimus, and mycophenolate.

To prepare the library, single-cell sequencing was applied. The reads were generated on an Illumina NovaSeq 6000. The BD Rhapsody Targeted mRNA and AbSeq Reagent Kit was used in a microwell format for cell capture and library preparation. The libraries included TCR, sample tags, AbSeq, and targeted mRNA from the Human T-Cell Expression Panel, along with custom TOX and TOX2 primers. An Illumina NovaSeq was used to sequence the libraries. The paper's processing steps were these. The analysis covered approximately 9,900 cells in total, of which around 7,100 were CD8 T cells and a few thousand were CD8 T cells with an identifiable TCR CDR3. The BD Rhapsody Targeted Analysis Pipeline, including V(D)J processing, was run on the Seven Bridges Genomics platform to process the raw data. SeqGeq 1.6.0 was used for quality control, Sample Tag demultiplexing with Lex-BDSMK, clone identification with VDJ Explorer, and Seurat clustering. Clones making up <1% of CD8 T cells were classified as non-expanded, and clones making up >2.5% of the sample were classified as clonal expansions. Using fastp trimming at Q25 and MiXCR clonotype assembly, TCRdb reanalyzed the public sequencing data and kept in-frame beta chains. A single entry per CDR3 protein holds the most common genes and DNA from its merged rows. TCRdb, not the authors, supplied the V and J calls. In this sample the table shows about 20,000 distinct CDR3 sequences, just over 35% of which occur a single time. Of the sample, 25% to 30% is held by the ten largest clones.

Study-level results and caveats: Following viremia, aged-phenotype cells rose post-transplant in clones of any size, with the rise occurring earlier in large clones (days 200-264) than in small clones. Large clones contained a higher proportion of TEMRA cells, and the seven largest clones (just over 1,900 cells) acquired aged and TEMRA cells while losing TCM cells. CD57 was not measured in the sequencing data, so a conservative gene-based aging definition was used instead.

There are 15 amino acids in the CDR3, from cysteine to phenylalanine inclusive. Only the CDR3 portion is preserved as DNA: 45 bases, with reading frame beginning at the first base. CDR1 SEHNR and CDR2 FQNEAQ were looked up in the germline V gene (reference sequence). V ends up 7 bases short and J 2 bases short, with an unmatched junction base count of 9. The time point label for this specimen denotes: five sample-tagged time points from pre-transplant (day -1) to day 368 post-transplant, pooled. After thawing, PBMC were stimulated with a CMV IE-1 overlapping peptide library for 11 to 13 hours, with no transport inhibitors added. Thawed cells were rested overnight and then stimulated in R10 medium with CD28/CD49d costimulation. The IE-1 peptide library consisted of 15-amino-acid peptides overlapping by 11 amino acids. Each time point was barcoded with BD Single-Cell Multiplexing Kit Sample Tags, pooled, and stained with oligo-conjugated anti-CD45RA plus sorting antibodies. A BD FACSAria III was used to sort CMV-responsive CD8+CD137+ and CD4+CD154+ T cells at 4-way purity. Blood samples were drawn into EDTA vacutainers and processed by Ficoll gradient within 1-24 hours.

The sample was CMV peptide-activated CD4+ and CD8+ T cells sorted from blood, taken at five time points, pooled. The cell subset or site label for this specimen denotes: sorted CD8+CD137+ and CD4+CD154+ T cells after about 13 h CMV IE-1 peptide stimulation. This clonotype was obtained from a female donor who had a heart transplant and CMV viremia. The chain employs TRBV7-9 and TRBJ2-7; 9 of the junction bases match TRBD1. The DNA sequence is given as TGTGCCAGCATACTCTCGGGACAGGGACCCTACGAGCAGTACTTC. This yields the protein CASILSGQGPYEQYF.